Listed below are T cell receptor beta chains from one sample, sequenced in a study of Tregs in tolerant kidney transplant recipients. Libraries were prepared by immunoSEQ multiplex PCR; TCRdb keeps only in-frame clonotypes and omits some of them. Here the sample spans thousands of clones, roughly 36% being singletons. What these receptors recognize is not known. Source: CD8+ T cells from blood cultured with allogeneic cells, taken before the transplant. Receptors originate from a human patient who received a combined kidney and bone marrow transplant. Each CDR3 is given with its conserved first and last residue. The order of the fields is J gene, clone size, V gene, D gene, CDR3 protein, CDR3 DNA. The D gene is left open where the match is weak. Expanded clones are given a class, and other clones once, few, many or no size at all.

j_call: TRBJ2-1; clone_size: few; v_call: TRBV19; d_call: TRBD2; cdr3_aa: CASRLAGAGYNEQFF; cdr3_nt: TGTGCCAGTAGACTAGCGGGAGCCGGCTACAATGAGCAGTTCTTC
j_call: TRBJ1-3; clone_size: -; v_call: TRBV2; d_call: TRBD1; cdr3_aa: CATDLGTGGRRNTIYF; cdr3_nt: TGTGCCACCGACCTCGGGACAGGGGGCAGAAGGAACACCATATATTTT
j_call: TRBJ2-7; clone_size: medium-sized; v_call: TRBV19; d_call: -; cdr3_aa: CASSAGAGYEQYF; cdr3_nt: TGTGCCAGTAGTGCCGGTGCAGGTTACGAGCAGTACTTC
j_call: TRBJ2-5; clone_size: -; v_call: TRBV11-3; d_call: TRBD2; cdr3_aa: CASSRDLFASGNQETQYF; cdr3_nt: TGTGCCAGCAGCCGAGATCTTTTCGCTAGCGGGAACCAAGAGACCCAGTACTTC
j_call: TRBJ1-5; clone_size: -; v_call: TRBV19; d_call: -; cdr3_aa: CASSISGAGSLSNQPQHF; cdr3_nt: TGTGCCAGTAGTATATCAGGCGCGGGCAGCCTAAGCAATCAGCCCCAGCATTTT
j_call: TRBJ2-3; clone_size: -; v_call: TRBV7-3; d_call: TRBD2; cdr3_aa: CASSSLAGDTDTQYF; cdr3_nt: TGTGCCAGCAGCAGTCTAGCGGGAGACACAGATACGCAGTATTTT
j_call: TRBJ2-1; clone_size: -; v_call: TRBV7-6; d_call: -; cdr3_aa: CASSLVPTHNEQFF; cdr3_nt: TGTGCCAGCAGCTTAGTACCCACTCACAATGAGCAGTTCTTC
j_call: TRBJ1-2; clone_size: few; v_call: TRBV11-2; d_call: TRBD1; cdr3_aa: CASSPGTGNGYTF; cdr3_nt: TGTGCCAGCAGCCCCGGGACAGGGAATGGCTACACCTTC
j_call: TRBJ2-7; clone_size: -; v_call: TRBV11-3; d_call: -; cdr3_aa: CASSLRSSYEQYF; cdr3_nt: TGTGCCAGCAGCTTAAGGAGCTCCTACGAGCAGTACTTC
j_call: TRBJ2-7; clone_size: -; v_call: TRBV5-6; d_call: -; cdr3_aa: CASSSETGPYEQYF; cdr3_nt: TGTGCCAGCAGCTCCGAGACAGGCCCCTACGAGCAGTACTTC
j_call: TRBJ2-1; clone_size: few; v_call: TRBV11-3; d_call: -; cdr3_aa: CASSSLDPTESEQFF; cdr3_nt: TGTGCCAGCAGCTCCCTAGACCCAACGGAGAGTGAGCAGTTCTTC
j_call: TRBJ2-1; clone_size: -; v_call: TRBV11-2; d_call: -; cdr3_aa: CASSLVQANEQFF; cdr3_nt: TGTGCCAGCAGCTTAGTGCAGGCGAATGAGCAGTTCTTC
j_call: TRBJ1-2; clone_size: -; v_call: TRBV7-9; d_call: -; cdr3_aa: CASSSIQTGRNYGYTF; cdr3_nt: TGTGCCAGCAGCTCGATCCAGACAGGACGTAACTATGGCTACACCTTC
j_call: TRBJ2-1; clone_size: -; v_call: TRBV27; d_call: TRBD2; cdr3_aa: CASSPLGTSGPNEQFF; cdr3_nt: TGTGCCAGCAGCCCATTAGGGACTAGCGGACCCAATGAGCAGTTCTTC
j_call: TRBJ2-7; clone_size: few; v_call: TRBV28; d_call: -; cdr3_aa: CASSPAFPYEQYF; cdr3_nt: TGTGCCAGCAGCCCCGCGTTCCCCTACGAGCAGTACTTC
j_call: TRBJ2-7; clone_size: few; v_call: TRBV29-1; d_call: -; cdr3_aa: CSVLTLSSYEQYF; cdr3_nt: TGCAGCGTCCTAACTCTTAGCTCCTACGAGCAGTACTTC
j_call: TRBJ2-2; clone_size: large; v_call: TRBV6-5; d_call: TRBD1; cdr3_aa: CASSYSTGGTGELFF; cdr3_nt: TGTGCCAGCAGTTATTCGACAGGGGGCACCGGGGAGCTGTTTTTT
j_call: TRBJ2-2; clone_size: -; v_call: TRBV27; d_call: TRBD2; cdr3_aa: CASSSGGLAGGVVTGELFF; cdr3_nt: TGTGCCAGCAGTTCCGGCGGGCTAGCGGGGGGCGTAGTCACCGGGGAGCTGTTTTTT
j_call: TRBJ2-1; clone_size: few; v_call: TRBV19; d_call: TRBD2; cdr3_aa: CASSIGTSGFNEQFF; cdr3_nt: TGTGCCAGTAGTATAGGGACTAGCGGGTTTAATGAGCAGTTCTTC
j_call: TRBJ1-1; clone_size: -; v_call: TRBV7-2; d_call: -; cdr3_aa: CASSLQGMGMNTEAFF; cdr3_nt: TGTGCCAGCAGCTTACAGGGGATGGGTATGAACACTGAAGCTTTCTTT
j_call: TRBJ2-1; clone_size: -; v_call: TRBV9; d_call: TRBD2; cdr3_aa: CASSEETAGDTFF; cdr3_nt: TGTGCCAGCAGCGAGGAAACAGCGGGAGACACGTTCTTC
j_call: TRBJ2-7; clone_size: -; v_call: TRBV19; d_call: TRBD1; cdr3_aa: CASSPGTGSPYEQYF; cdr3_nt: TGTGCCAGTAGTCCCGGGACAGGGTCACCCTACGAGCAGTACTTC
j_call: TRBJ2-1; clone_size: -; v_call: TRBV27; d_call: TRBD2; cdr3_aa: CASSTLGLAGNEQFF; cdr3_nt: TGTGCCAGCAGCACCCTAGGGCTAGCGGGAAATGAGCAGTTCTTC
j_call: TRBJ2-7; clone_size: -; v_call: TRBV7-6; d_call: TRBD1; cdr3_aa: CASSSDRGVAYEQYF; cdr3_nt: TGTGCCAGCAGCTCGGACAGGGGGGTGGCCTACGAGCAGTACTTC
j_call: TRBJ2-7; clone_size: -; v_call: TRBV7-7; d_call: -; cdr3_aa: CASSLDGRVISEQYF; cdr3_nt: TGTGCCAGCAGCTTAGATGGCAGGGTTATCTCCGAGCAGTACTTC
j_call: TRBJ1-2; clone_size: few; v_call: TRBV13; d_call: TRBD1; cdr3_aa: CASSTGQENYYGYTF; cdr3_nt: TGTGCCAGCAGCACCGGACAGGAAAACTATTATGGCTACACCTTC
j_call: TRBJ1-2; clone_size: few; v_call: TRBV19; d_call: TRBD1; cdr3_aa: CASTSPGTGLYGYTF; cdr3_nt: TGTGCCAGTACCTCACCTGGGACAGGACTCTATGGCTACACCTTC
j_call: TRBJ2-1; clone_size: -; v_call: TRBV6-5; d_call: TRBD2; cdr3_aa: CASSYSTSLYNEQFF; cdr3_nt: TGTGCCAGCAGTTACTCGACTAGCCTCTACAATGAGCAGTTCTTC
j_call: TRBJ2-1; clone_size: -; v_call: TRBV11-2; d_call: -; cdr3_aa: CASSLAIDNEQFF; cdr3_nt: TGTGCCAGCAGCTTAGCTATAGACAATGAGCAGTTCTTC
j_call: TRBJ2-2; clone_size: -; v_call: TRBV13; d_call: TRBD2; cdr3_aa: CASSLALAGGPGELFF; cdr3_nt: TGTGCCAGCAGCTTAGCACTAGCGGGAGGGCCCGGGGAGCTGTTTTTT
j_call: TRBJ2-7; clone_size: medium-sized; v_call: TRBV4-1; d_call: -; cdr3_aa: CASSQVQEGYEQYF; cdr3_nt: TGCGCCAGCAGCCAAGTCCAAGAGGGCTACGAGCAGTACTTC
j_call: TRBJ2-5; clone_size: -; v_call: TRBV11-3; d_call: TRBD2; cdr3_aa: CASSVRLAGDQTQYF; cdr3_nt: TGTGCCAGCAGCGTAAGACTAGCGGGAGACCAGACCCAGTACTTC
j_call: TRBJ2-5; clone_size: few; v_call: TRBV11-3; d_call: TRBD1; cdr3_aa: CASSLTGTGRETQYF; cdr3_nt: TGTGCCAGCAGCCTAACAGGGACAGGGCGAGAGACCCAGTACTTC
j_call: TRBJ2-7; clone_size: few; v_call: TRBV6-1; d_call: -; cdr3_aa: CSFYKQKTAYEQYF; cdr3_nt: TGTTCTTTTTACAAACAGAAGACGGCATACGAGCAGTACTTC
j_call: TRBJ2-7; clone_size: -; v_call: TRBV5-1; d_call: TRBD2; cdr3_aa: CASSPETSGTYEQYF; cdr3_nt: TGCGCCAGCAGCCCCGAGACTAGCGGCACCTACGAGCAGTACTTC
j_call: TRBJ1-5; clone_size: -; v_call: TRBV10-1; d_call: TRBD1; cdr3_aa: CASRGESKKRDRSNQPQHF; cdr3_nt: TGCGCCAGCAGGGGAGAATCAAAAAAGCGGGACAGGAGCAATCAGCCCCAGCATTTT
j_call: TRBJ1-1; clone_size: few; v_call: TRBV5-1; d_call: TRBD1; cdr3_aa: CASSLGRGASVNTEAFF; cdr3_nt: TGCGCCAGCAGCTTGGGCAGGGGGGCCTCCGTGAACACTGAAGCTTTCTTT
j_call: TRBJ2-1; clone_size: -; v_call: TRBV30; d_call: -; cdr3_aa: CAWRALGSVYEQFF; cdr3_nt: TGTGCCTGGAGAGCTCTAGGTTCAGTTTATGAGCAGTTCTTC
j_call: TRBJ1-1; clone_size: few; v_call: TRBV4-1; d_call: -; cdr3_aa: CASSQDSWNTEAFF; cdr3_nt: TGCGCCAGCAGCCAAGATTCATGGAACACTGAAGCTTTCTTT
j_call: TRBJ2-5; clone_size: -; v_call: TRBV7-2; d_call: TRBD2; cdr3_aa: CASSFAFAGGAETQYF; cdr3_nt: TGTGCCAGCAGCTTTGCATTTGCGGGGGGCGCGGAGACCCAGTACTTC
j_call: TRBJ2-1; clone_size: -; v_call: TRBV11-3; d_call: TRBD1; cdr3_aa: CASSPRDRAGYNEQFF; cdr3_nt: TGTGCCAGCAGCCCTCGCGACAGGGCGGGCTACAATGAGCAGTTCTTC